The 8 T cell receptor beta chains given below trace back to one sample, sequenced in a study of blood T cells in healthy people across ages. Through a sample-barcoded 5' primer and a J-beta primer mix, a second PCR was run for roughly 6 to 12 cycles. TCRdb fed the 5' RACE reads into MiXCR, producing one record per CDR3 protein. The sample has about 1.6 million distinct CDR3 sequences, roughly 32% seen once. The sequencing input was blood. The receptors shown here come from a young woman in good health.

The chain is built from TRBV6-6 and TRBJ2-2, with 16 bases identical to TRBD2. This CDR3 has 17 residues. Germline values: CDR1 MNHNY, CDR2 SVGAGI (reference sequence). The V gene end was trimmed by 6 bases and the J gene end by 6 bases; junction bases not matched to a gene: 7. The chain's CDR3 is CASSRGLAGGPPGELFF. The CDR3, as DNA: TGTGCCAGCAGCCGGGGACTAGCGGGGGGGCCCCCCGGGGAGCTGTTTTTT.

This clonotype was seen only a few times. The CDR3 region is CASSPQGLLAGSSYNEQFF. For the CDR3, the DNA is TGTGCCAGCAGCCCACAGGGGCTTCTAGCGGGCAGCTCCTACAATGAGCAGTTCTTC. This chain joins TRBV7-8 and TRBJ2-1, with D perhaps TRBD2 (8 bases). Trimming pared 5 bases from V and 0 bases from J, leaving 23 bases between. The CDR3 length is 19 residues. Germline V gives CDR1 SGHVS, CDR2 FQNEAQ.

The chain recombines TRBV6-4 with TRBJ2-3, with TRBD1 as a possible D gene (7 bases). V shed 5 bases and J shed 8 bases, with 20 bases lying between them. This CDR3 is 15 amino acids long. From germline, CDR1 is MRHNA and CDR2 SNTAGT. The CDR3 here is CASSPEGAPAGTQYF. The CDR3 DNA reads TGTGCCAGCAGTCCTGAGGGGGCGCCAGCGGGTACGCAGTATTTT.

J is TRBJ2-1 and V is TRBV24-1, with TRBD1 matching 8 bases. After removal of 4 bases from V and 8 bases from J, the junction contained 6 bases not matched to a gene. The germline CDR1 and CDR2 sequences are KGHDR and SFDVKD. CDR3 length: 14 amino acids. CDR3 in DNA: TGTGCCACCAGTGACATTGGACAGGGCTATGAGCAGTTCTTC. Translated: CATSDIGQGYEQFF.

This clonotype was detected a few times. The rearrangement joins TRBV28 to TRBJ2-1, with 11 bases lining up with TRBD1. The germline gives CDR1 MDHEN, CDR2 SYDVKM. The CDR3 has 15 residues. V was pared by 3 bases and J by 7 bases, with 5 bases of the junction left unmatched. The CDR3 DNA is TGTGCCAGCAGTTTCCGCGGACAGGGGGCGAATGAGCAGTTCTTC. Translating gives CASSFRGQGANEQFF.

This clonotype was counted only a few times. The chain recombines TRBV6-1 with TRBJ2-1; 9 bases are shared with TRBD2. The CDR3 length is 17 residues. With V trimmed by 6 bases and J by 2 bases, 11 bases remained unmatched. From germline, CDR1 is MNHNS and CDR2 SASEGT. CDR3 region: CASSSASSGETYNEQFF. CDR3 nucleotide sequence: TGTGCCAGCAGCTCCGCCTCTAGCGGGGAAACCTACAATGAGCAGTTCTTC.

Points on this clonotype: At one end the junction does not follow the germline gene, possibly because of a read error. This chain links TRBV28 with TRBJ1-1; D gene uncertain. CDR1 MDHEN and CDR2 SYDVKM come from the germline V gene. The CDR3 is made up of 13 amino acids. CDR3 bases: TGCGCCAGCAGCTTCCCCGGGGACACTGAAGCTTTCTTT. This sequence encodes CASSFPGDTEAFF.

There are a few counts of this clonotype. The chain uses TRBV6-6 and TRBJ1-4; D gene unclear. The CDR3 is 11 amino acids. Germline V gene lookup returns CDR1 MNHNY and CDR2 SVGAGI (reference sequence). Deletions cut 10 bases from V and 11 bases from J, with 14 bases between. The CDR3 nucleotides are TGTGCCACCTACTCCGTCGGGAAACTGTTTTTT. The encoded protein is CATYSVGKLFF.